This T cell receptor beta chain was sequenced during a study of T cell responses to AZD1222 COVID-19 vaccine. To note about this clone: Its antigen is undetermined.

The repertoire was sequenced with immunoSEQ multiplex PCR; TCRdb's copy has only in-frame clones and lacks some. Of 160,000 or so clones listed, 92% are singletons. The V gene lost 2 bases and the J gene lost 11 bases, with 16 bases spanning the gap. Germline-derived CDR1 and CDR2 are MDHEN and SYDVKM. The CDR3 sequence is 13 residues long. General study points: Vaccine-associated CD4 TCRs ranged over spike, dominating at 160-218 and 743-854.

The input for sequencing was peripheral blood, taken on day 0 of MenACWY control vaccination. The chain joins TRBV28 to TRBJ2-7, with D possibly called TRBD1 or TRBD2 (5 bases each). The receptor was isolated from an adult in good health. CDR3 DNA: TGTGCCAGCAGTTTAAGGGGACCGGGCCGGGAGTACTTC. This sequence encodes CASSLRGPGREYF.